Listed below are T cell receptor beta chains from one sample, sequenced in a study of Graves' ophthalmopathy and Graves' hyperthyroidism. TCRdb used MiXCR to reprocess the multiplex PCR reads, holding one entry per CDR3 protein. The table includes roughly 1.1 million distinct CDR3 sequences, about two fifths detected once. Sequenced sample: peripheral blood or thyroid tissue (not recorded which). The receptors stem from an adult man with Graves' hyperthyroidism. Both conserved end residues are part of each CDR3. A D gene is named only where the DNA matches it firmly. Part of the rows lack a size; the others show once, few, many or a class for expanded clones.

>TRBJ2-5|TRBV20-1|many|-
TGCAGTGCTAGCCGTTCCCCGCAACAAGAGACCCAGTACTTC
CSASRSPQQETQYF
>TRBJ1-1|TRBV10-3|few|TRBD1
TGTGCCAGCAGCAAAGTACAGGGGAAGGGTGAAGCTTTCTTT
CASSKVQGKGEAFF
>TRBJ1-1|TRBV19|many|-
TGTGCCAGTAGTATCCTCTACGACTCCCCCAAGGCTTTCTTT
CASSILYDSPKAFF
>TRBJ1-1|TRBV7-2|-|-
TGTGCCAGCAGCTTAGCAGCAGGGAGTGAAGCTTTCTTT
CASSLAAGSEAFF
>TRBJ1-2|TRBV5-1|many|-
TGCGCCAGCAGCTTGGACAGAGCCATTTTCCATGGCTACACCTTC
CASSLDRAIFHGYTF
>TRBJ1-2|TRBV29-1|-|TRBD1
TGCAGCGTTGGGACAGGGTTTTGTTCCGATGGCTACACCTTC
CSVGTGFCSDGYTF
>TRBJ1-2|TRBV12-3/TRBV12-4|few|-
TGTGCCAGCCTTAAGATGTCTTCTAACTATGGCTACACCTTC
CASLKMSSNYGYTF
>TRBJ1-1|TRBV9|-|-
TGTGCCAGCAGCACCACGGGACTAGCGGGGTCAACTGAAGCTTTCTTT
CASSTTGLAGSTEAFF
>TRBJ1-3|TRBV4-3|many|-
TGCGCCAGCAGCCAAGACAGTAACTCTGGAAACACCATATATTTT
CASSQDSNSGNTIYF
>TRBJ1-5|TRBV20-1|-|-
TGCAGTGCTAGAGATTTAGGACAGTGGGGGAACCCGGGCAATCAGCCCCAGCATTTT
CSARDLGQWGNPGNQPQHF
>TRBJ1-6|TRBV12-3/TRBV12-4|many|TRBD1
TGTGCCAGCAGTCTTACAGGGGGTTCACCCCTCCACTTT
CASSLTGGSPLHF
>TRBJ1-2|TRBV20-1|once|TRBD1
TGCAGTGCCAAACAGGGGGAATTTGGCTACACCTTC
CSAKQGEFGYTF
>TRBJ1-5|TRBV7-2|once|-
TGTGCCAGCAGCTTAGACAGCGCGGGGGGGCCCCAGCATTTT
CASSLDSAGGPQHF
>TRBJ2-5|TRBV7-2|few|TRBD2
TGTGCCAGCAGCCCCTCGACTAGCGGGGGGGCGGAGACCCAGTACTTC
CASSPSTSGGAETQYF
>TRBJ1-3|TRBV6-6|-|-
TGTGCCAGCAGTTACTCGCAGGGGCTGGGAAACACCATATATTTT
CASSYSQGLGNTIYF
>TRBJ1-2|TRBV29-1|-|-
TGCGGCGTTTATTCGGGCGGCTACACCTTC
CGVYSGGYTF
>TRBJ1-5|TRBV20-1|once|TRBD1
TGCAGTGCTTCGGACAGGGGGGATCAGCCCCAGCATTTT
CSASDRGDQPQHF
>TRBJ2-7|TRBV2|-|-
TGTGCCAGCACTTCCGGGATTACAACCTACGAGCAGTACTTC
CASTSGITTYEQYF
>TRBJ1-6|TRBV20-1|-|-
TGCAGTGCTAGTCTTGTCGGGACGGCTAATTCACCCCTCCACTTT
CSASLVGTANSPLHF
>TRBJ2-2|TRBV7-8|-|TRBD2
TGTGCCAGCAGCCTCCAAATAGGGACTAGCGGGAATACCGGGGAGCTGTTTTTT
CASSLQIGTSGNTGELFF
>TRBJ2-2|TRBV15|-|-
TGTGCCACCAAAGCGGGTAGAAACACCGGGGAGCTGTTTTTT
CATKAGRNTGELFF
>TRBJ2-7|TRBV14|once|-
TGTGCCAGCAGCCTTTCACCGGGAAACTGCGAGCAGTACTTC
CASSLSPGNCEQYF
>TRBJ2-7|TRBV4-2|-|-
TGTGCCAGCAGCCCGCGATTGGACAGCCGATACTCCTACGAGCAGTGCTTC
CASSPRLDSRYSYEQCF
>TRBJ2-2|TRBV11-2|many|-
TGTGCCAGCAGCATCAGCCGGGAGCTGTTTTTT
CASSISRELFF
>TRBJ2-7|TRBV10-3|-|TRBD1
TGTGCCATCAGTGAGAGAGGAGGGACAGGGCCCGGCTACGAGCAGTACTTC
CAISERGGTGPGYEQYF
>TRBJ1-5|TRBV20-1|many|-
TGCAGTGCTGGTGCGGGGGGTGGCAATCAGCCCCAGCATTTT
CSAGAGGGNQPQHF
>TRBJ1-1|TRBV12-3/TRBV12-4|many|-
TGTGCCAGCAGTGCGCAGGCTACCACTGAAGCTTTCTTT
CASSAQATTEAFF
>TRBJ1-6|TRBV14|-|-
TGTGCCAGCAGCCAAGATGGGAACTATAATTCACCCCTCCACTTT
CASSQDGNYNSPLHF
>TRBJ1-3|TRBV15|many|-
TGTGCCACCAGGACCCCTGCCTCTGGAAACACCATATATTTT
CATRTPASGNTIYF
>TRBJ2-7|TRBV5-1|-|-
TGCGCCAGCAGCTTGGCCAGGGGTCAGGGTGTCTACGAGCAGTACTTC
CASSLARGQGVYEQYF
>TRBJ1-2|TRBV18|few|TRBD1
TGTGCCAGCTCACCAGCGGGACAGGGGAACGGCTACACCTTC
CASSPAGQGNGYTF
>TRBJ1-1|TRBV10-3|-|TRBD1
TGTGCCAGCAGTTCAATCTGGGACAGACCTGAAGCTTTCTTT
CASSSIWDRPEAFF
>TRBJ2-7|TRBV29-1|once|TRBD2
TGCAGCGTTGCGGGAGGGCAGTCCTACGAGCAGTACTTC
CSVAGGQSYEQYF
>TRBJ2-7|TRBV4-3|-|TRBD2
TGCGCCAGCAGCCAAGATTCTAGCGGGGCGGTCTACGAGCAGTACTTC
CASSQDSSGAVYEQYF
>TRBJ2-7|TRBV4-2|few|TRBD2
TGTGCCAGCAGCCAAGGGGGTAGCGGGTCCTACGAGCAGTACTTC
CASSQGGSGSYEQYF
>TRBJ1-5|TRBV7-8|many|TRBD1
TGTGCCAGCAGCCCCCGGGGAGGGGGCACTCAGCCCCAGCATTTT
CASSPRGGGTQPQHF
>TRBJ2-7|TRBV20-1|-|TRBD1
TGCAGTGCCCTAACTAACCCAGGGGGCATCTACGAGCAGTACTTC
CSALTNPGGIYEQYF
>TRBJ1-2|TRBV5-1|-|-
TGCGCCAGCAGCTTGGCGGACAATTTTTCCCCCTATGGCTACACCTTC
CASSLADNFSPYGYTF
>TRBJ2-2|TRBV7-2|-|-
TGTGCCAGCAGCTTATTCGACACCGGGGAGCTGTCTTGG
CASSLFDTGELSW
>TRBJ2-5|TRBV29-1|-|TRBD2
TGCAGCGTTGAAACTAGCGGGTACGAGACCCAGTACTTC
CSVETSGYETQYF
>TRBJ2-5|TRBV11-2|many|TRBD1
TGTGCCAGCAGCCAATTACAGGGGCTGCAAGAGACCCAGTACTTC
CASSQLQGLQETQYF
>TRBJ2-7|TRBV10-3|many|TRBD1
TGTGCCACGAGGACAGGGGCCTACGAGCAGTACTTC
CATRTGAYEQYF
>TRBJ1-4|TRBV7-9|few|-
TGTGCCAGCAGCTTAGCCCGGGGGTCTGGCAGGAGGGAAAAACTGTTTTTT
CASSLARGSGRREKLFF
>TRBJ2-7|TRBV10-3|many|-
TGTGCCATCAAAGGGAACAGCGGCTACGAGCAGTACTTC
CAIKGNSGYEQYF
>TRBJ2-5|TRBV11-2|few|-
TGTGCCAGCAGCTTTAGAGGGGGAACGTTCGAAGAGACCCAGTACTTC
CASSFRGGTFEETQYF
>TRBJ1-5|TRBV29-1|-|TRBD1
TGCAGCGTTGAAGGACAGGGGGGCAATCAGCCCCAGCATTTT
CSVEGQGGNQPQHF
>TRBJ1-5|TRBV2|-|-
TGTGCCAGCAGTGAACAGGGCCTCCGCTATAGCAATCAGCCCCAGCATTTT
CASSEQGLRYSNQPQHF
>TRBJ2-5|TRBV25-1|once|-
TGTGCCAGCAGTTTTTTGACCACAGTGGGGGAGACCCAGTACTTC
CASSFLTTVGETQYF
>TRBJ1-1|TRBV7-8|-|TRBD1
TGTGCCAGCAGCTTACCGGGACAGGGGGCCAGCACTGAAGCTTTCTTT
CASSLPGQGASTEAFF
>TRBJ2-7|TRBV6-5|many|TRBD1
TGTGCCAGCAGGAAAGGGACAGGGTATCGCGAGCAGTACTTC
CASRKGTGYREQYF